Presented here are 5 T cell receptor beta chains from one specimen sequenced in a study of molecular identifiers for immune sequencing clone quantification. Via MiXCR, TCRdb re-called the PCR reads, giving one row per CDR3 protein. The sample lists about 100,000 distinct CDR3 sequences; approximately 40% were seen once. The sequenced sample was naive CD8+ T cells from blood, with Jurkat cell RNA spiked in. Subset specified: FACS-sorted CD8+CD4-CCR7+CD45RA+ naive T cells. The receptor source for this set is a human donor in good health. Some libraries in this study had Jurkat cell RNA spiked in.

This clonotype occurred a few times. The V call is TRBV6-5, the J call TRBJ2-7, with D possibly being TRBD1 or TRBD2 (6 bases each). V gave up 2 bases and J gave up 3 bases, with 17 bases separating them. CDR1 is MNHEY and CDR2 is SVGAGI in the germline V gene. The CDR3 runs to 16 residues. DNA for the CDR3: TGTGCCAGCAGTTACGATCGATCGGGGGCGTACTACGAGCAGTACTTC. Translating gives CASSYDRSGAYYEQYF.

About this clonotype: This clone may be a read error of a much larger clone one base away. This chain connects TRBV7-9 to TRBJ1-5; possible D gene TRBD1, 5 bases. From germline, CDR1 is SEHNR and CDR2 FQNEAQ (reference sequence). This CDR3 contains 14 residues. Trimming removed 3 bases at V and 8 bases at J, with 14 bases between. The CDR3 coding sequence is TGTGCCAGCAGCTTTGTGGGGGTCGGGGAGCCCCAGCATTTT. Protein: CASSFVGVGEPQHF.

V and J are TRBV2 and TRBJ2-7; no clear D. Trimming removed 10 bases at V and 0 bases at J, with 10 bases between. The germline V gene encodes CDR1 SNHLY and CDR2 FYNNEI. The CDR3 has 12 residues. The CDR3 nucleotides read TGTGCCACTATCCGGAGCTCCTACGAGCAGTACTTC. Protein sequence: CATIRSSYEQYF.

This clonotype was counted only a few times. The chain has TRBV4-2 and TRBJ1-2; 8 nucleotides line up with TRBD1. J was trimmed by 4 bases and V by 3 bases; bases with no gene match: 10. The CDR3 covers 16 residues. The germline CDR1 and CDR2 sequences are LGHNA and YNFKEQ. The CDR3 coding sequence is TGTGCCAGCAGCCATTTGGGTGACAGGGGATTCTATGGCTACACCTTC. Its translation: CASSHLGDRGFYGYTF.

This clonotype was counted ten times or more. The CDR3 protein is CSAGDSDTISTDTQYF. In nucleotides, the CDR3 is TGCAGTGCTGGGGATAGCGACACCATTAGCACAGATACGCAGTATTTT. The chain combines TRBV20-1 with TRBJ2-3; tentative D call: TRBD2 (5 bases). Germline V gives CDR1 DFQATT, CDR2 SNEGSKA (reference sequence). The ends were cut back, 5 bases at V and 0 bases at J, with 18 bases in the middle. The CDR3 has 16 amino acids.